A single sample gave rise to the 21 T cell receptor beta chains below, sequenced in a study of blood T cell repertoires in COVID-19. The assay was immunoSEQ multiplex PCR, and TCRdb's table has in-frame clones only and misses some. The data hold 60,000 or so clones, with roughly 85% observed a single time. Sequenced sample: peripheral blood. These receptors were collected from a human donor in a cohort sampled during active COVID-19.

The chain links TRBV18 to TRBJ1-2; D is perhaps TRBD1 (5 bases). The CDR3 runs to 15 residues. The germline gives CDR1 KGHSH, CDR2 LQKENI. Trimming pared 0 bases from V and 4 bases from J, leaving 12 bases between. CDR3 amino acids: CASSPPGTGVYGYTF. In DNA form, the CDR3 reads TGTGCCAGCTCACCACCGGGGACGGGGGTCTATGGCTACACCTTC.

V is TRBV19 and J is TRBJ2-7; D remains unclear. V shed 5 bases and J shed 2 bases, with 10 bases lying between them. The CDR3 has 13 residues. Per germline, CDR1 LNHDA and CDR2 SQIVND (reference sequence). The CDR3 coding sequence is TGTGCCAGTAGTGTCAGGCGAACCTACGAGCAGTACTTC. Amino acids: CASSVRRTYEQYF.

This sequence joins TRBV7-8 and TRBJ2-5, with TRBD2 as a possible D gene (6 bases). The CDR3 loop spans 13 amino acids. V was trimmed by 3 bases and J by 3 bases, leaving 8 bases between them. Germline V gives CDR1 SGHVS, CDR2 FQNEAQ. The CDR3 DNA is TGTGCCAGCAGCTTTGGGGGGAAAGAGACCCAGTACTTC. Translation gives CASSFGGKETQYF.

This clone has only one observation. The chain couples TRBV4-1 to TRBJ1-4, with D possibly TRBD1 on 5 matching bases. The germline V gene encodes CDR1 MGHRA and CDR2 YSYEKL. The CDR3 spans 15 residues. With 1 base removed from V and 7 bases from J, the gap between germline ends came to 13 bases. CDR3 sequence (DNA): TGCGCCAGCAGCCAAGTTGTTGTAGGGGTTGAAAAACTGTTTTTT. Protein sequence: CASSQVVVGVEKLFF.

J is TRBJ2-1 and V is TRBV6-2 or TRBV6-3; 9 bases are a match to TRBD1. CDR3 length: 16 residues. V trimming: 2 bases; J trimming: 5 bases; junction bases outside the gene matches: 7. The germline CDR1 and CDR2 sequences are MNHEY and SVGEGT. Here the CDR3 DNA reads TGTGCCAGCAGTTACCCCACAGGGGGCCTGGACAATGAGCAGTTCTTC. It codes for CASSYPTGGLDNEQFF.

This clone was counted many times. The genes are TRBV5-6 and TRBJ2-1; 9 nucleotides match TRBD2. Unmatched junction bases numbered 15, after V lost 4 bases and J lost 10 bases. Germline CDR1 and CDR2: SGHDT and YYEEEE. CDR3 size: 16 residues. CDR3 in amino acids: CASSHIEGSGGWEQFF. The CDR3, as DNA: TGTGCCAGCAGCCATATTGAAGGTAGCGGGGGCTGGGAGCAGTTCTTC.

The sample holds one count of this clone. V usage is TRBV21-1 and J usage is TRBJ1-2; the D call TRBD1 from the table was never checked on the DNA. TRBV21-1 is a known pseudogene. This CDR3 has 15 residues. The CDR3 sequence is CASSKDLQGPGGYTF. CDR3 sequence (DNA): TGTGCCAGCAGCAAAGACCTACAGGGACCGGGGGGCTACACCTTC.

This sequence joins TRBV6-5 and TRBJ1-2; weak D call: TRBD1 (5 bases). CDR1 is MNHEY and CDR2 is SVGAGI in the germline V gene. V shed 5 bases and J shed 10 bases, with 11 bases lying between them. The CDR3 has 11 amino acids. CDR3 region: CASSRTFNYTF. As DNA, the CDR3 is TGTGCCAGCAGTAGGACATTTAACTACACCTTC.

The genes are TRBV9 and TRBJ2-2, with a tentative D call TRBD2 (5 bases). The germline CDR1 and CDR2 sequences are SGDLS and YYNGEE. Trimming took 1 base from V and 8 from J, leaving 6 bases between them. The CDR3 has 12 amino acids. The CDR3 region has the DNA TGTGCCAGCAGCGTATCGGGAGGGGAGCTGTTTTTT. Translation gives CASSVSGGELFF.

This clone was detected only once. The genes are TRBV11-3 and TRBJ1-2, with 10 bases identical to TRBD1. Germline V CDR1 and CDR2: SGHNT, YENEEA. CDR3 length equals 14 residues. Unmatched junction bases numbered 3, after V lost 5 bases and J lost 3 bases. In DNA form, the CDR3 reads TGTGCCAGCAGCCTCGGGACAGGGGACTATGGCTACACCTTC. It translates to CASSLGTGDYGYTF.

This chain uses TRBV30 with TRBJ1-2; D is perhaps TRBD1 (6 bases). Trimming cost V 6 bases and J 2 bases, with 22 bases left between them. The CDR3 covers 16 residues. CDR1 and CDR2 from the germline V gene are GTSNPN and SVGIG (reference sequence). In nucleotides, the CDR3 is TGTGCCTGCACGCCTGGGACAACGAAACCCAACTATGGCTACACCTTC. This gives the protein CACTPGTTKPNYGYTF. The variable domain in full, completed from reference TRBV30 and TRBJ1-2, reads SQTIHQWPATLVQPVGSPLSLECTVEGTSNPNLYWYRQAAGRGLQLLFYSVGIGQISSEVPQNLSASRPQDRQFILSSKKLLLSDSGFYLCACTPGTTKPNYGYTFGSGTRLTVV.

The chain has TRBV21-1 and TRBJ2-5; the table gives TRBD1 as D, unverified against the DNA. TRBV21-1 is assigned pseudogene status. This CDR3 spans 16 amino acids. CDR3: CASSKQTGGFGETQYF. CDR3 DNA sequence: TGTGCCAGCAGCAAACAGACAGGGGGCTTTGGGGAGACCCAGTACTTC.

The table lists this clone with a few counts. The chain recombines TRBV5-6 with TRBJ2-2; 8 bases line up with TRBD2. The junction had 4 bases not matched to a gene; V was cut back by 2 bases and J by 1 base. The CDR3 is 16 amino acids. CDR1 and CDR2 (germline): SGHDT, YYEEEE. CDR3 coding DNA: TGTGCCAGCAGCTTCTTTCTAGCGGGGAACACCGGGGAGCTGTTTTTT. Encoded protein: CASSFFLAGNTGELFF.

The chain employs TRBV7-2 and TRBJ2-4; TRBD1 is a possible D gene (5 bases). The germline CDR1 and CDR2 sequences are SGHTA and FQGNSA. V was shortened by 1 base and J by 0 bases, with 19 bases between the two germline ends. The CDR3 runs to 19 residues. CDR3 DNA sequence: TGTGCCAGCAGCTTAGATGGGTTGACAGAAGAACTAGCCAAAAACATTCAGTACTTC. Residues: CASSLDGLTEELAKNIQYF.

The chain combines TRBV9 with TRBJ2-1, with TRBD2 matching 10 bases. The CDR3 has 17 residues. The V and J ends lost 4 bases and 4 bases, in that order; junction bases with no gene match: 11. Germline V lookup: CDR1 SGDLS, CDR2 YYNGEE. CDR3 loop: CASSLRAGGPVYNEQFF. CDR3 DNA sequence: TGTGCCAGCAGCCTTCGAGCGGGGGGGCCGGTTTACAATGAGCAGTTCTTC.

The J gene is TRBJ2-3, the V gene TRBV18; 7 bases map to TRBD2. The CDR3 totals 15 residues. CDR1 and CDR2 (germline): KGHSH, LQKENI. With 3 bases clipped from V and 2 bases from J, the junction kept 5 bases outside the gene matches. The chain's CDR3 is CASSPNGGYTDTQYF. CDR3 coding DNA: TGTGCCAGCTCACCTAACGGGGGGTACACAGATACGCAGTATTTT.

The genes are TRBV5-1 and TRBJ2-5, with 7 bases fitting TRBD2. The length of the CDR3 is 15 residues. With 4 bases clipped from V and 5 bases from J, the junction kept 11 bases outside the gene matches. CDR1 and CDR2 from the germline V gene are SGHRS and YFSETQ. CDR3 DNA sequence: TGCGCCAGCAGCATAACCCCGGGGGGTGAGGAGACCCAGTACTTC. Protein sequence: CASSITPGGEETQYF.

The chain links TRBV30 to TRBJ2-5; possibly TRBD1 for D (5 bases). This CDR3 comprises 18 residues. V lost 3 bases, J lost 7 bases, and 30 bases lay in between. Germline V gene lookup returns CDR1 GTSNPN and CDR2 SVGIG (reference sequence). The CDR3 sequence is CAWRSGPQVVWSLGTQYF. CDR3 sequence (DNA): TGTGCCTGGAGGTCAGGGCCGCAAGTAGTTTGGAGCCTGGGGACCCAGTACTTC.

V and J are TRBV6-5 and TRBJ1-2; unclear D gene. CDR1 is MNHEY, CDR2 SVGAGI, per germline. The CDR3 runs to 14 residues. V lost 6 bases to trimming and J lost 8 bases, with 19 bases between them. This CDR3 reads CASRPNFPPGGYTF. CDR3 DNA sequence: TGTGCCAGCAGACCTAATTTTCCCCCGGGGGGCTACACCTTC.

This sequence joins TRBV12-5 and TRBJ2-1; maybe TRBD2 (5 bases). This CDR3 region has 17 residues. Germline V gives CDR1 LGHNT, CDR2 FRNRAP. Trimming removed 1 base at V and 0 bases at J, with 13 bases between. CDR3: CASGLAGLVSSYNEQFF. The DNA for the CDR3 is TGTGCTAGTGGTTTGGCCGGACTTGTTAGCTCCTACAATGAGCAGTTCTTC.

The chain is built from TRBV2 and TRBJ1-2; D unclear. The ends were cut back, 7 bases at V and 5 bases at J, with 17 bases in the middle. The CDR3 is 14 amino acids. Per germline, CDR1 SNHLY and CDR2 FYNNEI. The CDR3 reads CASTLGRAAYGYTF. The DNA of the CDR3 is TGTGCCAGCACACTTGGGAGGGCAGCTTATGGCTACACCTTC.